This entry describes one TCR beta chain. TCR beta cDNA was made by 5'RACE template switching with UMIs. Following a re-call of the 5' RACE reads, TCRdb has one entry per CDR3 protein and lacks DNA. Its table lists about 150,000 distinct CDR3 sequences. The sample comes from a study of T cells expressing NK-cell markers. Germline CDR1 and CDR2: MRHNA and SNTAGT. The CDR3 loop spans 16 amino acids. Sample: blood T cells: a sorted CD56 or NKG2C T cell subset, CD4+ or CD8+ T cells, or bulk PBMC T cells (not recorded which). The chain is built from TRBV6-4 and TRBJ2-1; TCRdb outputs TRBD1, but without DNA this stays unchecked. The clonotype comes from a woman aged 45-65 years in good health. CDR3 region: CASSETLRVMNNEQFF.